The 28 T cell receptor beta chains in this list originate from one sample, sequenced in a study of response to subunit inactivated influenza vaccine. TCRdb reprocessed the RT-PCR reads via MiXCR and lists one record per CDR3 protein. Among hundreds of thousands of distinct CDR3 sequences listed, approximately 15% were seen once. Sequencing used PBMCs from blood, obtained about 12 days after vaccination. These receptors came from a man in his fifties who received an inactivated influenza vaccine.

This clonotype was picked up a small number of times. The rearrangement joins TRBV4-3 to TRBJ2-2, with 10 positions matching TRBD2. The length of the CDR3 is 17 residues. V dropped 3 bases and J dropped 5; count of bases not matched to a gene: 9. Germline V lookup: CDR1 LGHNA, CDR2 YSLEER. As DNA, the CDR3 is TGCGCCAGCAGCCAGCTAGCGGGAGTTACGGGGACCGGGGAGCTGTTTTTT. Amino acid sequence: CASSQLAGVTGTGELFF.

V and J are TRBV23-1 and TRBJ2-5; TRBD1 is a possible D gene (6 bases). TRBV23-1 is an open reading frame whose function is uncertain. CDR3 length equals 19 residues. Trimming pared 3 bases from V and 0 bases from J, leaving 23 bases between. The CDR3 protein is CASSHPIAGTTRYQETQYF. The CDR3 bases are TGCGCCAGCAGTCACCCCATAGCCGGGACAACGAGGTACCAAGAGACCCAGTACTTC.

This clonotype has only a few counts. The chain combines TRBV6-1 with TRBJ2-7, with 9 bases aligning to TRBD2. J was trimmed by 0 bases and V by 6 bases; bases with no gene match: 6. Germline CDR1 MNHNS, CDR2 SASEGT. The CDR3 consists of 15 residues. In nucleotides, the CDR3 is TGTGCCAGCAGACGACTAGCGGCAAGCTCCTACGAGCAGTACTTC. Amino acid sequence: CASRRLAASSYEQYF.

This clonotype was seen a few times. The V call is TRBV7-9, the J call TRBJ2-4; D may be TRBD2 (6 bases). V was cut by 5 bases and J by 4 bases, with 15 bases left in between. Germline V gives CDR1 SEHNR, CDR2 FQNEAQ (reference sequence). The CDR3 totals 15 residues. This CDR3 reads CASSRLSGTKNIQYF. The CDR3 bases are TGTGCCAGCAGCCGTTTATCCGGGACTAAAAACATTCAGTACTTC. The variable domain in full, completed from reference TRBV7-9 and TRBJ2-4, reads DTGVSQNPRHKITKRGQNVTFRCDPISEHNRLYWYRQTLGQGPEFLTYFQNEAQLEKSRLLSDRFSAERPKGSFSTLEIQRTEQGDSAMYLCASSRLSGTKNIQYFGAGTRLSVL.

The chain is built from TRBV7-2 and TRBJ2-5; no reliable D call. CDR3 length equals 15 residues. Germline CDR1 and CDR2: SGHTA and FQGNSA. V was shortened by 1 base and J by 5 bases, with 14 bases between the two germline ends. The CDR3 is CASSLGGLGTETQYF. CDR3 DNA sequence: TGTGCCAGCAGCTTAGGGGGTTTGGGAACGGAGACCCAGTACTTC.

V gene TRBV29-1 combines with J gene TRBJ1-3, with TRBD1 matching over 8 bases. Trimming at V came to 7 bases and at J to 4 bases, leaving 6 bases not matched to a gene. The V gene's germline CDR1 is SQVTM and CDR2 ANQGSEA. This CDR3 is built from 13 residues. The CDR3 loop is CSAYQGAGNTIYF. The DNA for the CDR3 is TGCAGCGCTTATCAGGGGGCGGGAAACACCATATATTTT.

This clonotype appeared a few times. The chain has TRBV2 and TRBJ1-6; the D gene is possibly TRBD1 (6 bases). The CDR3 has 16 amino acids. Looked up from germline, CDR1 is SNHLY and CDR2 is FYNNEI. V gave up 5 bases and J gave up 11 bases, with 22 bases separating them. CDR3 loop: CASSHPGRSGATPLHF. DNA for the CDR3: TGTGCCAGCAGTCACCCCGGCCGGTCAGGGGCGACACCCCTCCACTTT.

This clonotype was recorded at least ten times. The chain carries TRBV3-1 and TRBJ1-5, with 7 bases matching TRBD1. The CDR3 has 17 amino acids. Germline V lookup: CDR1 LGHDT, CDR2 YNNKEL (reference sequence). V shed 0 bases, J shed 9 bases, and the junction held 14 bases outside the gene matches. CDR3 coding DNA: TGTGCCAGCAGCCAAGATTACGGAGGGGGCGCGAGGGTGCCCCAGCATTTT. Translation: CASSQDYGGGARVPQHF.

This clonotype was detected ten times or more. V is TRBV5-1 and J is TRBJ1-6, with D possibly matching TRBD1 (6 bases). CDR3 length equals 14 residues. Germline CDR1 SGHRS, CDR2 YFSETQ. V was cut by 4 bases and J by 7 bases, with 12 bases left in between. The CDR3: CASSTDSNNSPLHF. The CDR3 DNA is TGCGCCAGCAGCACGGACAGCAACAATTCACCCCTCCACTTT.

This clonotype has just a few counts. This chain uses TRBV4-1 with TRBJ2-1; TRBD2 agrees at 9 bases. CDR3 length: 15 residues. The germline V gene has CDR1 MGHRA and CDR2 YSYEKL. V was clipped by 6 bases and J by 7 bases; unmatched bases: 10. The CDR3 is CASRHVSGGSNEQFF. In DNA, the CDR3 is TGCGCCAGCAGACACGTGAGCGGGGGGAGTAATGAGCAGTTCTTC.

The CDR3 spells CASSYLPGNQETQYF. The CDR3, as DNA: TGCGCCAGCAGCTACTTACCCGGGAACCAAGAGACCCAGTACTTC. The V gene is TRBV5-1, the J gene TRBJ2-5, with a weak D call TRBD2 (5 bases). The CDR3 runs 15 residues. Germline V gives CDR1 SGHRS, CDR2 YFSETQ. The V end was cut by 3 bases, the J end by 0 bases, with 12 bases between.

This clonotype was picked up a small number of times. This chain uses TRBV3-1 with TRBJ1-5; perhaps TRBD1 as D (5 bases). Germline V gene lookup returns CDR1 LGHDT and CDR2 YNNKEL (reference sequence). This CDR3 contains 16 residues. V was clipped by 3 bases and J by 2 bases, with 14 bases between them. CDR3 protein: CASSQGGSRGNQPQHF. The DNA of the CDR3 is TGTGCCAGCAGCCAGGGGGGAAGTCGGGGCAATCAGCCCCAGCATTTT.

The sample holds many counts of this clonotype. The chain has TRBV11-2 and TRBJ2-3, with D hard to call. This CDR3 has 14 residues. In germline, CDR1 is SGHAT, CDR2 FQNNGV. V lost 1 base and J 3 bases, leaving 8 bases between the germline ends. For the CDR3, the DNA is TGTGCCAGCAGCTTAGGGATCTGGACAGATACGCAGTATTTT. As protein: CASSLGIWTDTQYF.

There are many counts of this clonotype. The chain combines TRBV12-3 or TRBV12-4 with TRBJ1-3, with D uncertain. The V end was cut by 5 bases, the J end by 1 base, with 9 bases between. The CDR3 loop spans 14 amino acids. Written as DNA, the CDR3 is TGTGCCAGCAGTAGATCGGGTTCTGGAAACACCATATATTTT. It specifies CASSRSGSGNTIYF.

The CDR3 DNA is TGTGCCTGGTCAAGAGGGGGGTATAGCAATCAGCCCCAGCATTTT. This codes for CAWSRGGYSNQPQHF. The rearrangement joins TRBV30 to TRBJ1-5; the D gene is possibly TRBD1 (6 bases). Germline V gene data show CDR1 as GTSNPN and CDR2 as SVGIG (reference sequence). CDR3 length equals 15 residues. Trimming took 5 bases from V and 0 from J, leaving 14 bases between them.

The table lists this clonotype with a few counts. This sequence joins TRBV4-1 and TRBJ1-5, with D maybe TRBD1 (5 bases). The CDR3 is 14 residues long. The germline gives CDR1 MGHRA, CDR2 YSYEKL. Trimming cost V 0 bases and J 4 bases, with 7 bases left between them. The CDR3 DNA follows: TGCGCCAGCAGCCAAGATCGACAGAATCAGCCCCAGCATTTT. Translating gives CASSQDRQNQPQHF.

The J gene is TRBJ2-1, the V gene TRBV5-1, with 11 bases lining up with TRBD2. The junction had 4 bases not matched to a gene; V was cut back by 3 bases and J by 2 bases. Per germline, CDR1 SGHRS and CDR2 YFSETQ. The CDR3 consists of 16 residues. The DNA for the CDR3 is TGCGCCAGCAGCTCATCTAGCGGGGGGACCTACAATGAGCAGTTCTTC. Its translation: CASSSSSGGTYNEQFF.

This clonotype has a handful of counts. In nucleotides, the CDR3 is TGTGCCAGCAGTCCCCCCCTCGGCACCGGGGAGCTGTTTTTT. It translates to CASSPPLGTGELFF. The chain joins TRBV25-1 to TRBJ2-2, with D unresolved. Germline lookup yields CDR1 MGHDK and CDR2 SYGVNS. Trimming stripped 5 bases from V and 4 bases from J, with 11 bases between. This CDR3 spans 14 amino acids.

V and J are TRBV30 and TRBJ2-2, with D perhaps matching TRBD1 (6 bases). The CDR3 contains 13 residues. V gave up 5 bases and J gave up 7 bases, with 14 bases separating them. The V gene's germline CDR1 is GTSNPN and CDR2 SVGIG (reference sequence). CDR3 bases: TGTGCCTGGGCAGCCAGGGGCGACGGGGAGCTGTTTTTT. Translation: CAWAARGDGELFF. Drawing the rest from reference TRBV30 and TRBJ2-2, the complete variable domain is SQTIHQWPATLVQPVGSPLSLECTVEGTSNPNLYWYRQAAGRGLQLLFYSVGIGQISSEVPQNLSASRPQDRQFILSSKKLLLSDSGFYLCAWAARGDGELFFGEGSRLTVL.

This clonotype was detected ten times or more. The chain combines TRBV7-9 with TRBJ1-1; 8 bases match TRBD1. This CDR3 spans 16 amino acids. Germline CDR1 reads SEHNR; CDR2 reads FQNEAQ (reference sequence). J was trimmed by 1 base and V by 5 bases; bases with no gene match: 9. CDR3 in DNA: TGTGCCAGCAGCCCTAGACAGGGGACTTCGAACACTGAAGCTTTCTTT. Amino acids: CASSPRQGTSNTEAFF.

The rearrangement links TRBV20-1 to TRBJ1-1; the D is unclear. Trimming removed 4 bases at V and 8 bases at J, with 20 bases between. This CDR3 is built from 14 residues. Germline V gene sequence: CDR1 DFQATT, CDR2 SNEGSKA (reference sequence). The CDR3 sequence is CSATPSGKGLEAFF. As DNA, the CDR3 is TGCAGTGCTACCCCGTCGGGTAAGGGATTGGAAGCTTTCTTT.

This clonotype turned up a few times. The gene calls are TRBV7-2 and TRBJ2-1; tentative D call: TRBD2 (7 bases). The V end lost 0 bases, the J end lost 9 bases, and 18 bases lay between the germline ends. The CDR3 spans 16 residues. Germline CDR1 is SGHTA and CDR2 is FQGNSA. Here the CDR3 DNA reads TGTGCCAGCAGCTTAGCGCTCGCGGGGGCGTTCGGTGAGCAGTTCTTC. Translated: CASSLALAGAFGEQFF.

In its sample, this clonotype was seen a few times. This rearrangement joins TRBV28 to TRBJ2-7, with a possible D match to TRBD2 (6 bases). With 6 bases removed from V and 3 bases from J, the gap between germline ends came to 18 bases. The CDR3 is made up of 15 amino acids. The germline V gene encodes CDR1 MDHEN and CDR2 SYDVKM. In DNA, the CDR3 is TGTGCCAGCAGCTCCCCCGGGAGTACACTCTACGAGCAGTACTTC. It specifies CASSSPGSTLYEQYF.

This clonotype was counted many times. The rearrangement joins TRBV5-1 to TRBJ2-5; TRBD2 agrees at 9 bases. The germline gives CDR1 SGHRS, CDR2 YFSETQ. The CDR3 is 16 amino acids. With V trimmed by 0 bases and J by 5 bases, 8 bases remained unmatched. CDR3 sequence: CASSLDPGLAGETQYF. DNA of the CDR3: TGCGCCAGCAGCTTGGATCCGGGACTAGCTGGGGAGACCCAGTACTTC.

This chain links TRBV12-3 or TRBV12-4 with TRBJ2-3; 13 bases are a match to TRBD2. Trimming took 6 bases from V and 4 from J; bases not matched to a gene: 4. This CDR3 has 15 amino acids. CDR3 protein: CASRPTSGRADTQYF. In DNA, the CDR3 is TGTGCCAGCAGGCCAACTAGCGGGAGGGCAGATACGCAGTATTTT.

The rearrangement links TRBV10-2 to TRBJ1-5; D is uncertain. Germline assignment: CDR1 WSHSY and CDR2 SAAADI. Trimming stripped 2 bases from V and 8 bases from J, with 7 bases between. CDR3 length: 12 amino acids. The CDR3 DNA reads TGCGCCAGCAGTGAGGGGCTGGAGCCCCAGCATTTT. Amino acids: CASSEGLEPQHF.

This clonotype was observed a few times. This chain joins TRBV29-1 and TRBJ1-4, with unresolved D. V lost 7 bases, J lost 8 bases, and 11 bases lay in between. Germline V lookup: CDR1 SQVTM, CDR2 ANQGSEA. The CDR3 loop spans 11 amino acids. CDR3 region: CSGLRGEKLFF. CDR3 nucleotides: TGCAGCGGGCTTAGAGGGGAAAAACTGTTTTTT.

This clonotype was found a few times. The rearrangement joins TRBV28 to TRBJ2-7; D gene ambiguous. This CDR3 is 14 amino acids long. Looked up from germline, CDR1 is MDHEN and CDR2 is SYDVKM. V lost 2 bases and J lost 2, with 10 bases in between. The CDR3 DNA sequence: TGTGCCAGCAGTTTAGTCGGAATAACCTACGAGCAGTACTTC. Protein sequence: CASSLVGITYEQYF.